This TCR beta chain was captured in a study of spatial heterogeneity in lung cancer. Study-wide background: Compared with alpha-chain sequences, beta-chain sequences were consistently detected in greater numbers.

The CDR3 covers 13 residues. V shed 4 bases and J shed 6 bases, with 9 bases lying between them. CDR1 and CDR2 from the germline V gene are SGHTA and FQGTGA. Time point defined: blood at routine non-recurrence follow-up after resection. The authors sequenced whole RNA from tumor, nontumor lung or frozen PBMC without sorting. TCRdb reprocessed the 5' RACE reads via MiXCR and lists one record per CDR3 protein. The sample lists about 110,000 distinct CDR3 sequences, 10% to 13% seen once, with 24% in the top ten. The receptor comes from a female donor with early-stage non-small cell lung cancer. Sequencing was performed on PBMCs, taken at follow-up. The rearrangement uses TRBV7-3 and TRBJ2-2, with TRBD1 as a possible D gene (6 bases). The CDR3 bases are TGTGCCAGCAGCTCGTACAGGGCCGGGGAGCTGTTTTTT. This codes for CASSSYRAGELFF. Combining the CDR3 with reference TRBV7-3 and TRBJ2-2 gives the whole variable domain GAGVSQTPSNKVTEKGKYVELRCDPISGHTALYWYRQSLGQGPEFLIYFQGTGAADDSGLPNDRFFAVRPEGSVSTLKIQRTERGDSAVYLCASSSYRAGELFFGEGSRLTVL.